The entry below describes one T cell receptor (beta chain). The target antigen is unknown. V lost 2 bases and J 10 bases, leaving 15 bases between the germline ends. The CDR3 covers 13 residues. Germline V gene lookup returns CDR1 SGHNT and CDR2 YYREEE (reference sequence). TCRdb's copy holds only in-frame clones and misses some; the assay was immunoSEQ multiplex PCR. The sample shows approximately 110,000 clones, 75% to 90% of them seen only once. The sample comes from a study of T cell responses to AZD1222 COVID-19 vaccine. Points from the study as a whole: Elevations in Spike-specific TCR breadth and depth followed administration of two AZD1222 doses. Reportedly, nearly half the spike-specific TCRs target unmutated variant regions. Among those given AZD1222, only six or seven were seropositive at baseline.

The sequence was obtained from an adult who received the AZD1222 COVID-19 vaccine. The chain employs TRBV5-4 and TRBJ1-2; D gene ambiguous. The sample in question was peripheral blood, obtained 28 days after the second AZD1222 dose. CDR3 in DNA: TGTGCCAGCAGCTTAGACGGGTTTGGTATCTACACCTTC. Residues: CASSLDGFGIYTF.